This TCR beta chain derives from a study of control samples from healthy donors and cancer patients. V was shortened by 6 bases and J by 6 bases, with 12 bases between the two germline ends. Germline V gives CDR1 LNHDA, CDR2 SQIVND (reference sequence). This CDR3 has 13 amino acids. Profiling relied on immunoSEQ multiplex PCR, and the TCRdb table lists in-frame clones only, not all of them. The profile shows tens of thousands of clones, about 90% of them singletons. This chain links TRBV19 with TRBJ2-1; D tentatively fits TRBD1 or TRBD2 (6 bases each). Source material: PBMCs. The receptor's source is a woman aged 55-70 years with head and neck cancer. CDR3 amino acids: CASRFKGGNEQFF. The CDR3 bases are TGTGCCAGTAGATTCAAGGGGGGCAATGAGCAGTTCTTC.